This T cell receptor (beta chain) was sequenced for a study of cytomegalovirus exposure and HLA in healthy donors. The protocol was immunoSEQ multiplex PCR, while the TCRdb copy is restricted to in-frame clones and leaves out a portion. The sample carries more than 130,000 clones, 85% to 90% recorded once. The germline V gene has CDR1 LNHDA and CDR2 SQIVND (reference sequence). V was trimmed by 3 bases and J by 6 bases, leaving 15 bases between them. The CDR3 sequence is 14 residues long. The source of this sequence is a woman aged 18-29 years in good health and CMV-seropositive. The chain is built from TRBV19 and TRBJ2-7; D may be TRBD1 (6 bases). Sequencing was performed on PBMCs. CDR3 sequence: CASSIGQGSREQYF. In DNA form, the CDR3 reads TGTGCCAGTAGTATTGGGCAGGGGTCTCGCGAGCAGTACTTC.